The table lists the clone carrying this TCR beta chain with a few counts. Its antigen remains unknown. A J-beta primer mix and a sample-barcoded 5' primer were used in a second PCR of about 7 to 12 cycles. One entry per CDR3 protein, called by TCRdb with MiXCR from the 5' RACE reads. The sample has roughly 2 million distinct CDR3 sequences, just under 50% seen once; the top ten hold less than 2.5%. These data belong to a study of blood T cells in healthy people across ages. The germline CDR1 and CDR2 sequences are LGHNA and YNFKEQ. With 0 bases removed from V and 2 bases from J, the gap between germline ends came to 13 bases. The CDR3 length is 16 residues. Healthy Caucasian individuals from Russia aged roughly 6 to 90 served as donors. Findings of the study overall: Long-lived donors exceeded aged donors in naive CD4+ cells and diversity. The study regarded diversity estimates from one million T cells as underestimates.

This receptor was taken from a woman in her 40s in good health. Material: blood. The chain employs TRBV4-2 and TRBJ2-5; D is possibly TRBD1 or TRBD2 (6 bases each). CDR3 residues: CASSQDFGGLQETQYF. CDR3 in DNA: TGTGCCAGCAGCCAAGATTTCGGGGGCCTTCAAGAGACCCAGTACTTC.